This record concerns one T cell receptor beta chain sequence. The antigen this receptor binds is unknown. The record has no base qualities; no much larger clone is one base away. At the junction V is shortened by 6 bases and J by 4 bases; bases outside the gene matches: 4. CDR3 length: 13 amino acids, cysteine to phenylalanine. Only CDR3 DNA is held: 39 bases, read in frame from base 1. From a lookup of the germline V gene, CDR1 and CDR2 are MNHNS and SASEGT. The donors were roughly 40 Caucasian individuals from Russia, aged about 6 to 100 years, who were systemically healthy. Around 10 milliliters of peripheral blood were collected from each donor into EDTA-treated Vacutainer tubes. PBMCs were isolated by Ficoll-Paque density-gradient centrifugation, with at least 6.5 million obtained per sample. Total RNA, at least 6 micrograms per sample, was extracted from PBMCs with Trizol reagent. For every donor, flow cytometry on a PBMC aliquot measured the percentage of naive CD45RAhigh/CD27high T cells.

The library was prepared using 5' RACE. TCRdb names Illumina HiSeq 2500 as the instrument used. A second PCR of roughly 7 to 11 cycles was performed with a sample-barcoded 5' primer and a J-beta primer mix. A template-switch 5' adaptor carrying 12 random nucleotides introduced a unique molecular identifier onto each TCR beta cDNA molecule. Each sample yielded at least 3 million CDR3-containing paired-end reads. First-strand cDNA was synthesized from all RNA with the Mint cDNA synthesis kit, primed by a TRBC-specific oligonucleotide. After uracil-DNA glycosylase treatment, a first 18-cycle PCR used universal primers M1SS and BC2_uni_R on all cDNA. The paper's data handling went like this. For normalization, 1 million high-quality reads were randomly selected from each sample, with every read carrying a distinct molecular identifier. Reads with shared molecular identifiers were discarded instead of being binned into consensus sequences. CDR3 identification, clonotype clustering and error correction used MiTCR with a Q25 quality threshold and the strictest error-elimination algorithm. A nonparametric unseen species model with Euler transformation was used to estimate a lower bound on total TCR beta diversity. Using fastp at Q25 and MiXCR, TCRdb reprocessed the public reads and kept productive beta chains. Duplicate CDR3 protein sequences are folded into a single record with the most common DNA and genes. The V and J calls and clone size are TCRdb's, not the authors'. Recorded for this sample are roughly 1.7 million distinct CDR3 sequences; 34% of them occurred a single time. Around 11% of the sample lies in the top ten.

The data are from a study of blood T cells in healthy people across ages (dated by TCRdb to 2013 to 2016). Regarding the study in general: In model experiments, template switching captured roughly one uniquely barcoded TCR beta cDNA molecule for every two T cells. To avoid experimental bias, donors of different ages were spread randomly across the sequencing lanes. The donors were split into four age groups: young (average approximately 16 years), middle-aged (roughly 39), aged (roughly 68) and long-lived (more than 80). To track age-related changes in TCR beta repertoire diversity, the study relied on deep sequencing normalized with unique cDNA molecular identifiers. The study analyzed two additional independent replicas of 1 million unique cDNA reads from the same blood draw for two donors, one aged 18 to 30 and one aged 80 or older. General study outcomes and caveats: Total diversity estimates from one million sequenced T cells were considered lower bounds and underestimates. Compared with the aged group, the long-lived group had more naive CD4+ T cells, fewer expanded clones and increased TCR diversity, suggesting age selection. Observed TCR beta diversity correlated strongly with the percentage of naive T cells measured by flow cytometry. Because donor CMV infection status was unknown, age-related changes in expanded clonotypes were potentially confounded. Because profiling used bulk unsorted PBMCs, naive and antigen-experienced compartments could not be compared conclusively. As age increased, observed TCR beta diversity per million T cells dropped in a roughly linear way, and a significant reduction was already evident by age 40.

The sample comprised blood. The sequence is built from TRBV6-1 and TRBJ2-7; TRBD1 aligns with 9 central bases. The TCR comes from a woman aged 30 to 39 in good health. At the DNA level, the sequence is TGTGCCAGCAGAGACAGGGGGGATTACGAGCAGTACTTC. This is translated as CASRDRGDYEQYF.